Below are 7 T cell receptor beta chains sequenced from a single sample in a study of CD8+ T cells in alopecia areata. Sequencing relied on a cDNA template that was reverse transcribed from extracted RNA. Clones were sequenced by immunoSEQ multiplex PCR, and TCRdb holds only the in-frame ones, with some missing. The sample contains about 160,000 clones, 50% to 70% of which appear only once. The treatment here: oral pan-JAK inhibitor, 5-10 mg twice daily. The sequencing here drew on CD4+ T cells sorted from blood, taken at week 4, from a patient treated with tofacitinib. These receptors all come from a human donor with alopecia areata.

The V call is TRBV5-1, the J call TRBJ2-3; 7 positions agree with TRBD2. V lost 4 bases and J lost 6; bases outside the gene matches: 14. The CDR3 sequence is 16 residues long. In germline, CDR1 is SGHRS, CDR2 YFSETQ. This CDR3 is CASSGGPGEGKDTQYF. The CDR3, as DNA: TGCGCCAGCAGCGGAGGCCCTGGGGAGGGGAAGGATACGCAGTATTTT.

The CDR3 loop is CASSIPQGSVLSGELFF. CDR3 nucleotide sequence: TGTGCCAGTAGTATCCCACAGGGCTCTGTCTTGTCCGGGGAGCTGTTTTTT. The rearrangement links TRBV19 to TRBJ2-2; perhaps TRBD1 as D (6 bases). This CDR3 spans 17 amino acids. CDR1 is LNHDA and CDR2 is SQIVND in the germline V gene (reference sequence). Trimming took 3 bases from V and 6 from J, leaving 20 bases between them.

CDR3 region: CASSFKARGGNIQYF. In DNA, the CDR3 is TGCGCCAGCAGCTTTAAGGCCAGGGGAGGTAACATTCAGTACTTC. The chain joins TRBV5-1 to TRBJ2-4, with D perhaps assigned TRBD1 or TRBD2 (6 bases each). This CDR3 is 15 amino acids long. Trimming left V 2 bases short and J 7 bases short, with 16 bases between. Germline assignment: CDR1 SGHRS and CDR2 YFSETQ.

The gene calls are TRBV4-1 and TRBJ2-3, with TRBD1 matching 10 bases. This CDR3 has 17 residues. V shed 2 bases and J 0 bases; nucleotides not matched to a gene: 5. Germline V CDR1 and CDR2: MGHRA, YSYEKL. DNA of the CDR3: TGCGCCAGCAGCCAACCCAAGGGACAGGGGAGCACAGATACGCAGTATTTT. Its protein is CASSQPKGQGSTDTQYF.

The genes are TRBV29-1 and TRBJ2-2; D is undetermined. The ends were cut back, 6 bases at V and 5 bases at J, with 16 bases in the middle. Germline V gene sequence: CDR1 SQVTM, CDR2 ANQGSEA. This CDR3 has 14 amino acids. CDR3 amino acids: CSVAKELTTGELFF. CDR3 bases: TGCAGCGTGGCTAAGGAGTTAACGACCGGGGAGCTGTTTTTT.

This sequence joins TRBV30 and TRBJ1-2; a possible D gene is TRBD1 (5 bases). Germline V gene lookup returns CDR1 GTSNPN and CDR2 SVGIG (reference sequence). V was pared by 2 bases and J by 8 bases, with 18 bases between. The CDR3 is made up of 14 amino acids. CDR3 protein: CAWSSRRAGGGYTF. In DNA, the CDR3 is TGTGCCTGGAGTTCCCGCAGGGCAGGAGGAGGCTACACCTTC.

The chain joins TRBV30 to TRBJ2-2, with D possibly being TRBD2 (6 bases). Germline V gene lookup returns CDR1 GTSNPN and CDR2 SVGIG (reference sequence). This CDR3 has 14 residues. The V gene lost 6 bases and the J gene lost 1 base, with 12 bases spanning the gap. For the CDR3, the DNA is TGTGCCTGTTTAGCGGAGGTGAACACCGGGGAGCTGTTTTTT. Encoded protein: CACLAEVNTGELFF.